This TCR beta chain originates from a study of response to subunit inactivated influenza vaccine. Study-level points and caveats: Authors suggested each seasonal influenza vaccination recruits few new T cells.

Details on this clonotype: Its antigen is not identified.

Germline V gene lookup returns CDR1 SGHTA and CDR2 FQGNSA. This CDR3 contains 15 residues. J was trimmed by 4 bases and V by 8 bases; bases with no gene match: 8. MiXCR was run by TCRdb on the RT-PCR reads, yielding one entry per CDR3 protein. In the table there are some 500,000 distinct CDR3 sequences, about an eighth of which are singletons. The chain uses TRBV7-2 and TRBJ2-1; 10 bases are shared with TRBD1. The receptor's source is a man between 50 and 59 years old who received an inactivated influenza vaccine. The input for sequencing was PBMCs from blood, taken 35 to 45 days after vaccination. This chain's CDR3 is CASGPDRGLYNEQFF. DNA of the CDR3: TGTGCCAGCGGACCAGACAGGGGGCTTTACAATGAGCAGTTCTTC. The full variable domain, with the rest looked up from reference TRBV7-2 and TRBJ2-1, is GAGVSQSPSNKVTEKGKDVELRCDPISGHTALYWYRQSLGQGLEFLIYFQGNSAPDKSGLPSDRFSAERTGGSVSTLTIQRTQQEDSAVYLCASGPDRGLYNEQFFGPGTRLTVL.